The clone carrying this T cell receptor beta chain was counted between two and nine times. Its antigen remains unidentified. MiXCR was run by TCRdb on the 5' RACE reads, yielding one entry per CDR3 protein. Seen here are about 240,000 distinct CDR3 sequences, roughly 13% observed once, and the top ten hold 3.5% to 5%. The entry originates in a study of identical twins. J was trimmed by 7 bases and V by 5 bases; bases with no gene match: 12. Germline V CDR1 and CDR2: DFQATT, SNEGSKA (reference sequence). The CDR3 has 16 amino acids. Findings and limits, study-wide: Excess sharing between twins was weaker in beta out-of-frame sequences. Zero-insertion analyses were open to partial confounding by invariant MAIT and iNKT cells. The study reached conclusions through statistical analysis that was cross-sectional, not following the same donors.

These data also formed part of another study, on yellow fever vaccine responses in identical twins.

The chain has TRBV20-1 and TRBJ2-1; 12 positions match TRBD2. The sample was memory (CD45RO+) T cells sorted from blood. The sequence was collected from a woman aged 18-29 years in good health. The CDR3 spells CSAHLLLAGGPNEQFF. CDR3 bases: TGCAGTGCTCACCTTCTTCTAGCGGGAGGGCCAAATGAGCAGTTCTTC.